This TCR beta chain was sequenced in a study of blood T cell repertoires in COVID-19. Study as a whole: Acute and convalescent COVID-19 specimens originated in the United States, Italy and Spain. PBMCs, B-cell-depleted T cells, or T cells provided the cDNA or gDNA that made up the material.

The protocol was immunoSEQ multiplex PCR, while the TCRdb copy is restricted to in-frame clones and leaves out a portion. The sample carries about 230,000 clones, roughly 84% recorded once. CDR3 length: 16 amino acids. Sequencing was done on a sample of peripheral blood. This chain links TRBV21-1 with TRBJ1-5; the tabulated D call, TRBD1, remains unverified against the DNA. TRBV21-1 is assigned pseudogene status. The origin of this receptor is a man aged 35-49 years with acute or convalescent COVID-19. CDR3 residues: CASSKEGTGEEQPQHF. As DNA, the CDR3 is TGTGCCAGCAGCAAAGAGGGGACAGGGGAGGAACAGCCCCAGCATTTT.